What follows are 24 T cell receptor beta chains derived from one specimen sequenced in a study of cytomegalovirus exposure and HLA in healthy donors. PCR primers comprised 60 Vbeta and 13 Jbeta primers. Data came from immunoSEQ multiplex PCR; TCRdb stores just in-frame clones and leaves some out. The sample records about 140,000 clones, about 80% being singletons. Sequencing was performed on PBMCs. All receptors derive from a female donor in good health and CMV-seronegative.

The gene calls are TRBV27 and TRBJ1-1; the D is unclear. The CDR3 spans 11 residues. V lost 4 bases and J lost 5, with 5 bases in between. Germline CDR1 is MNHEY and CDR2 is SMNVEV (reference sequence). The CDR3 region has the DNA TGTGCCAGCAGTTCGGGTACTGAAGCTTTCTTT. Its protein product is CASSSGTEAFF.

This clone was counted between two and nine times. The gene calls are TRBV6-1 and TRBJ2-1; 8 nucleotides agree with TRBD2. The germline V gene has CDR1 MNHNS and CDR2 SASEGT. CDR3 size: 12 residues. The junction had 5 bases not matched to a gene; V was cut back by 0 bases and J by 16 bases. The CDR3 DNA follows: TGTGCCAGCAGTGAAGCAGGACTAGCCTGCTTCTTC. This codes for CASSEAGLACFF.

The chain combines TRBV28 with TRBJ1-2; D might be TRBD1 (6 bases). The CDR3 contains 14 residues. Trimming pared 6 bases from V and 3 bases from J, leaving 14 bases between. Germline lookup yields CDR1 MDHEN and CDR2 SYDVKM. The CDR3 coding sequence is TGTGCCAGCAGCCTTCCTCAGGGGCACTATGGCTACACCTTC. Its protein product is CASSLPQGHYGYTF.

CDR3 sequence reads: CASTGGQLIGNEKLFF. The CDR3 nucleotides read TGTGCCAGCACCGGCGGACAGTTAATCGGTAATGAAAAACTGTTTTTT. The rearrangement uses TRBV2 and TRBJ1-4; tentatively, D is TRBD1 (6 bases). CDR1 SNHLY and CDR2 FYNNEI come from the germline V gene. Trimming stripped 7 bases from V and 4 bases from J, with 19 bases between. This CDR3 has 16 residues. Based on the CDR3 plus reference TRBV2 and TRBJ1-4, the full variable domain is EPEVTQTPSHQVTQMGQEVILRCVPISNHLYFYWYRQILGQKVEFLVSFYNNEISEKSEIFDDQFSVERPDGSNFTLKIRSTKLEDSAMYFCASTGGQLIGNEKLFFGSGTQLSVL.

The gene calls are TRBV5-6 and TRBJ2-7, with 8 bases that match TRBD1. V lost 1 base, J lost 9 bases, and 9 bases stayed unmatched. The CDR3 has 14 residues. From germline, CDR1 is SGHDT and CDR2 YYEEEE. DNA for the CDR3: TGTGCCAGCAGCTTGACAGGGGGGCCTCTAGGGCAGTACTTC. Its protein is CASSLTGGPLGQYF.

The chain couples TRBV2 to TRBJ2-7; tentatively, D is TRBD1 (5 bases). The V and J ends lost 5 bases and 5 bases respectively, with 19 bases between them. Germline-derived CDR1 and CDR2 are SNHLY and FYNNEI. The CDR3 has 15 amino acids. Here the CDR3 DNA reads TGTGCCAGCAGTAAATTAGCAGGGCAGAACGACGAGCAGTACTTC. This encodes CASSKLAGQNDEQYF.

The V and J genes are TRBV9 and TRBJ2-7; tentative D call: TRBD1 (5 bases). V shed 0 bases and J shed 0 bases, with 10 bases lying between them. The CDR3 sequence is 15 residues long. Germline-derived CDR1 and CDR2 are SGDLS and YYNGEE. This chain's CDR3 is CASSVGGSSSYEQYF. In nucleotides, the CDR3 is TGTGCCAGCAGCGTAGGGGGCTCGAGCTCCTACGAGCAGTACTTC.

The CDR3 region is CASGLRDGSTDTQYF. The CDR3 nucleotides are TGCGCCAGCGGACTACGGGATGGTAGCACAGATACGCAGTATTTT. This sequence joins TRBV5-1 and TRBJ2-3; D is possibly TRBD2 (6 bases). The CDR3 runs to 15 residues. Trimming left V 7 bases short and J 0 bases short, with 15 bases between. The V gene's germline CDR1 is SGHRS and CDR2 YFSETQ.

The J gene is TRBJ2-3, the V gene TRBV30; possible D gene TRBD1, 6 bases. V lost 3 bases and J lost 0, with 16 bases in between. Germline CDR1 and CDR2: GTSNPN and SVGIG (reference sequence). This CDR3 region has 16 residues. CDR3 bases: TGTGCCTGGAGCTCAGGGGAGACCTCTAGCACAGATACGCAGTATTTT. Encoded protein: CAWSSGETSSTDTQYF. Complete variable domain (other parts from reference TRBV30 and TRBJ2-3): SQTIHQWPATLVQPVGSPLSLECTVEGTSNPNLYWYRQAAGRGLQLLFYSVGIGQISSEVPQNLSASRPQDRQFILSSKKLLLSDSGFYLCAWSSGETSSTDTQYFGPGTRLTVL.

The chain employs TRBV10-2 and TRBJ2-1; 9 bases are shared with TRBD2. V lost 6 bases and J lost 0; bases outside the gene matches: 21. The CDR3 contains 21 residues. Germline loops: CDR1 WSHSY, CDR2 SAAADI. CDR3 DNA sequence: TGCGCCAGCAGGGATCTCAGGGGGACTAGCAACCCCCCCAGCTCCTACAATGAGCAGTTCTTC. Its translation: CASRDLRGTSNPPSSYNEQFF.

The CDR3 DNA reads as TGTGCCAGCAGTGTCCCGGGTGAGGCGAGGGCCACTGAAGCTTTCTTT. The encoded protein is CASSVPGEARATEAFF. This chain joins TRBV6-1 and TRBJ1-1, with unresolved D. The CDR3 has 16 residues. Deletions cut 4 bases from V and 4 bases from J, with 19 bases between. Germline CDR1 MNHNS, CDR2 SASEGT.

The V call is TRBV29-1, the J call TRBJ1-1, with 9 bases aligning to TRBD1. Germline values: CDR1 SQVTM, CDR2 ANQGSEA. V shed 7 bases and J 7 bases; nucleotides not matched to a gene: 4. The CDR3 length is 11 residues. The CDR3 reads CSAGQGFEAFF. For the CDR3, the DNA is TGCAGCGCTGGACAGGGGTTTGAAGCTTTCTTT.

The chain combines TRBV6-4 with TRBJ2-5, with TRBD1 matching over 8 bases. This CDR3 contains 16 residues. Germline CDR1 is MRHNA and CDR2 is SNTAGT. Trimming removed 3 bases from V and 3 bases from J; junction bases left unmatched: 9. CDR3 protein: CASSEQTGTGKETQYF. In DNA form, the CDR3 reads TGTGCCAGCAGTGAACAAACCGGGACAGGAAAAGAGACCCAGTACTTC.

V gene TRBV7-9 combines with J gene TRBJ1-1, with 10 nucleotides matching TRBD1. V shed 5 bases, J shed 10 bases, and the junction held 10 bases outside the gene matches. Germline V gives CDR1 SEHNR, CDR2 FQNEAQ (reference sequence). This CDR3 has 14 amino acids. CDR3 sequence reads: CASSQRTGGLGAFF. The DNA for the CDR3 is TGTGCCAGCAGCCAACGGACAGGGGGTTTGGGAGCTTTCTTT. The variable domain in full, completed from reference TRBV7-9 and TRBJ1-1, reads DTGVSQNPRHKITKRGQNVTFRCDPISEHNRLYWYRQTLGQGPEFLTYFQNEAQLEKSRLLSDRFSAERPKGSFSTLEIQRTEQGDSAMYLCASSQRTGGLGAFFGQGTRLTVV.

This CDR3 is CASSSPAGATGELFF. As DNA, the CDR3 is TGTGCCAGCAGCTCCCCGGCGGGGGCGACCGGGGAGCTGTTTTTT. V and J are TRBV5-4 and TRBJ2-2, with D maybe TRBD2 (7 bases). The CDR3 contains 15 residues. The V gene lost 3 bases and the J gene lost 5 bases, with 14 bases spanning the gap. From germline, CDR1 is SGHNT and CDR2 YYREEE (reference sequence).

The V call is TRBV27, the J call TRBJ1-1; possibly TRBD1 for D (6 bases). This CDR3 spans 15 amino acids. V lost 6 bases and J 9 bases, leaving 23 bases between the germline ends. Per the germline V gene, CDR1 is MNHEY and CDR2 is SMNVEV (reference sequence). CDR3 in amino acids: CASSRTPDRKHKAFF. CDR3 bases: TGTGCCAGCAGCCGAACTCCGGACAGAAAGCACAAAGCTTTCTTT.

This rearrangement joins TRBV11-2 to TRBJ2-7, with 9 positions matching TRBD2. J lost 0 bases, V lost 10 bases, and 16 bases had no gene match. CDR1 and CDR2 from the germline V gene are SGHAT and FQNNGV. This CDR3 region has 17 residues. CDR3 nucleotide sequence: TGTGCCACCGCGGAGGGGGCCCTAGCGGGAATCTCCTACGAGCAGTACTTC. Protein sequence: CATAEGALAGISYEQYF.

This chain uses TRBV6-1 with TRBJ2-7, with a possible D match to TRBD1 (6 bases). The germline V gene has CDR1 MNHNS and CDR2 SASEGT. This CDR3 comprises 15 residues. The ends were cut back, 1 base at V and 3 bases at J, with 13 bases in the middle. The CDR3 bases are TGTGCCAGCAGTGAAGGTTGGGGGCGCCGCTACGAGCAGTACTTC. It codes for CASSEGWGRRYEQYF.

This chain uses TRBV27 with TRBJ2-3; 7 bases match TRBD2. This CDR3 has 15 amino acids. Germline loops: CDR1 MNHEY, CDR2 SMNVEV (reference sequence). After removal of 9 bases from V and 1 base from J, the junction contained 10 bases not matched to a gene. CDR3 in DNA: TGTGCCAGTCATGACCGGGCGGGAGGCACAGATACGCAGTATTTT. Encoded protein: CASHDRAGGTDTQYF.

In nucleotides, the CDR3 is TGTGCCAGCAGCTGGAGGACTAGCTACGTAGAGACCCAGTACTTC. Protein: CASSWRTSYVETQYF. The V gene is TRBV13, the J gene TRBJ2-5; 8 nucleotides line up with TRBD2. The CDR3 consists of 15 residues. The V gene's germline CDR1 is PRHDT and CDR2 FYEKMQ (reference sequence). With V trimmed by 4 bases and J by 4 bases, 8 bases remained unmatched.

V usage is TRBV7-3 and J usage is TRBJ2-2; D perhaps matches TRBD1 (7 bases). This CDR3 is built from 16 residues. Germline loops: CDR1 SGHTA, CDR2 FQGTGA. With 5 bases removed from V and 3 bases from J, the gap between germline ends came to 16 bases. The CDR3 sequence is CASSVEGRGDTGELFF. The CDR3 DNA reads as TGTGCCAGCAGCGTAGAGGGCAGGGGGGACACCGGGGAGCTGTTTTTT.

V and J are TRBV5-1 and TRBJ1-2; TRBD1 matches at 11 bases. Germline CDR1 SGHRS, CDR2 YFSETQ. CDR3 length: 15 amino acids. The J segment lost 7 bases and the V segment lost 0 bases, leaving 5 bases of the junction unmatched. This CDR3 is CASSLEGQGDSGYTF. Written as DNA, the CDR3 is TGCGCCAGCAGCTTGGAGGGACAGGGGGATTCTGGCTACACCTTC.

The chain's CDR3 is CASSQDRGTKPDNYGYTF. In DNA form, the CDR3 reads TGCGCCAGCAGCCAAGATCGAGGCACTAAACCGGATAACTATGGCTACACCTTC. J is TRBJ1-2 and V is TRBV4-1; D unclear. CDR3 size: 18 residues. Germline loops: CDR1 MGHRA, CDR2 YSYEKL. V dropped 0 bases and J dropped 1 base, with 18 bases sitting between them.

The rearrangement joins TRBV5-1 to TRBJ2-1, with a weak D call TRBD1 (6 bases). The CDR3 sequence is 17 residues long. From germline, CDR1 is SGHRS and CDR2 YFSETQ. Trimming stripped 4 bases from V and 0 bases from J, with 17 bases between. For the CDR3, the DNA is TGCGCCAGCAGCCCGTCGGGACACCCGAGCTCCTACAATGAGCAGTTCTTC. Residues: CASSPSGHPSSYNEQFF.